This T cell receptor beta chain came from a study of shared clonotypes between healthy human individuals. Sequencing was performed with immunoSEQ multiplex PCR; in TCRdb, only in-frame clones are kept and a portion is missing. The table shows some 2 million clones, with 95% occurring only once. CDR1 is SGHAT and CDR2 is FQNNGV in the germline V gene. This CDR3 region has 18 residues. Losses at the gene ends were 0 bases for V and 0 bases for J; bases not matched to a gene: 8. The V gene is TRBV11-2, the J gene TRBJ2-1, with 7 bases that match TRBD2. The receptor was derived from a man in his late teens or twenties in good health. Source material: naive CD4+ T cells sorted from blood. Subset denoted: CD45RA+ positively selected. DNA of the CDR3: TGTGCCAGCAGCTTAGATCCGGTCCTAGCGGTCTCCTACAATGAGCAGTTCTTC. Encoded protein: CASSLDPVLAVSYNEQFF. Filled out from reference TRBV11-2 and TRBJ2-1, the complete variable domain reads EAGVAQSPRYKIIEKRQSVAFWCNPISGHATLYWYQQILGQGPKLLIQFQNNGVVDDSQLPKDRFSAERLKGVDSTLKIQPAKLEDSAVYLCASSLDPVLAVSYNEQFFGPGTRLTVL.